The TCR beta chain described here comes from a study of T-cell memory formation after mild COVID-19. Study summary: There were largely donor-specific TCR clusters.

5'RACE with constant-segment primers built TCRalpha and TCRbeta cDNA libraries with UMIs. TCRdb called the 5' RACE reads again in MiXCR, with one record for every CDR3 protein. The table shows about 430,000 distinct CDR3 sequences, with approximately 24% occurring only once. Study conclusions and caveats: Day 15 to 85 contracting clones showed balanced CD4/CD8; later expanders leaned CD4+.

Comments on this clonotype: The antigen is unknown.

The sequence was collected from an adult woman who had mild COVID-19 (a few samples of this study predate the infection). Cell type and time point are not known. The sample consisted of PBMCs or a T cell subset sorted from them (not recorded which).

CDR3 sequence (DNA): TGTGCCAGCAGTCGGATAAGCGGACAGGGAGAGACCCAGTACTTC. Its protein is CASSRISGQGETQYF. The chain combines TRBV7-9 with TRBJ2-5, with TRBD1 matching over 8 bases. This CDR3 is built from 15 residues. CDR1 and CDR2 from the germline V gene are SEHNR and FQNEAQ (reference sequence). J was trimmed by 4 bases and V by 6 bases; bases with no gene match: 10. Based on the CDR3 plus reference TRBV7-9 and TRBJ2-5, the full variable domain is DTGVSQNPRHKITKRGQNVTFRCDPISEHNRLYWYRQTLGQGPEFLTYFQNEAQLEKSRLLSDRFSAERPKGSFSTLEIQRTEQGDSAMYLCASSRISGQGETQYFGPGTRLLVL.